These 29 T cell receptor beta chains share one sample of origin, sequenced in a study of beta chain features in type 1 diabetes. Expressed TCRB transcripts were sequenced because the isolated RNA had all been reverse transcribed beforehand. The data were produced by immunoSEQ multiplex PCR, yet TCRdb's version contains in-frame clones alone and is incomplete. The sample includes hundreds of thousands of clones, approximately 28% of them seen just once. Sample: naive CD4+ T cells from blood. The receptor set was obtained from a man younger than 30 in good health.

The chain has TRBV9 and TRBJ2-3, with D uncertain. Trimming removed 4 bases at V and 2 bases at J, with 11 bases between. Germline CDR1 SGDLS, CDR2 YYNGEE. There are 14 residues in the CDR3. The CDR3 protein is CASSRRWSTDTQYF. The CDR3 coding sequence is TGTGCCAGCAGCCGTAGATGGTCCACAGATACGCAGTATTTT. Complete variable domain (other parts from reference TRBV9 and TRBJ2-3): DSGVTQTPKHLITATGQRVTLRCSPRSGDLSVYWYQQSLDQGLQFLIQYYNGEERAKGNILERFSAQQFPDLHSELNLSSLELGDSALYFCASSRRWSTDTQYFGPGTRLTVL.

In its sample, this clone was seen a few times. Sequence at one end of the junction differs from germline and may be a read error. The chain has TRBV5-4 and TRBJ1-3, with 7 positions matching TRBD1. Germline-derived CDR1 and CDR2 are SGHNT and YYREEE (reference sequence). The CDR3 loop spans 10 amino acids. The CDR3 nucleotides read TGTGCCAGCAGCGCCTGGCAGGGGGATTTT. Its protein is CASSAWQGDF.

This clone was seen a few times. V and J are TRBV30 and TRBJ1-5; D ambiguous. V lost 0 bases and J 4 bases, leaving 13 bases between the germline ends. The CDR3 totals 15 residues. CDR1 and CDR2 from the germline V gene are GTSNPN and SVGIG (reference sequence). DNA of the CDR3: TGTGCCTGGAGTGTACTCGGCAGTCAGAATCAGCCCCAGCATTTT. Protein product: CAWSVLGSQNQPQHF.

V usage is TRBV5-1 and J usage is TRBJ2-5; no firm D call. The CDR3 is 12 residues long. CDR1 SGHRS and CDR2 YFSETQ come from the germline V gene. Trimming took 4 bases from V and 5 from J, leaving 9 bases between them. The CDR3 reads CASSPNWETQYF. The CDR3 nucleotides are TGCGCCAGCAGCCCGAATTGGGAGACCCAGTACTTC.

The CDR3 coding sequence is TGCGCCAGGCCTACAAAAGGGTCCCCTCAAGAGACCCAGTACTTC. Amino acid sequence: CARPTKGSPQETQYF. The V and J genes are TRBV23-1 and TRBJ2-5, with D unresolved. TRBV23-1 is known as an ORF, though its function is uncertain. Trimming stripped 9 bases from V and 2 bases from J, with 19 bases between. The CDR3 consists of 15 residues.

This clone has a handful of counts. The rearrangement uses TRBV29-1 and TRBJ1-1; D gene unclear. Germline V lookup: CDR1 SQVTM, CDR2 ANQGSEA. With 3 bases removed from V and 3 bases from J, the gap between germline ends came to 5 bases. CDR3 length: 11 amino acids. The CDR3 DNA reads as TGCAGCGTTGAGGCCTACACTGAAGCTTTCTTT. This translates into CSVEAYTEAFF.

As regards this clone: The same CDR3 also results from other DNA sequences found in this sample. The J gene is TRBJ2-4, the V gene TRBV25-1; D gene uncertain. The germline V and J ends were trimmed by 0 bases and 5 bases, with 5 bases remaining between them. The germline V gene encodes CDR1 MGHDK and CDR2 SYGVNS. The CDR3 is 13 residues long. The CDR3 DNA follows: TGTGCCAGCAGTGAATACGGCGAAAACATTCAGTACTTC. It codes for CASSEYGENIQYF.

The chain couples TRBV9 to TRBJ2-7; weak D call: TRBD2 (5 bases). CDR3 length equals 14 residues. V lost 2 bases and J lost 3, with 12 bases in between. Germline CDR1 and CDR2: SGDLS and YYNGEE. In nucleotides, the CDR3 is TGTGCCAGCAGCGTTTTAGACGGGATCTACGAGCAGTACTTC. This gives the protein CASSVLDGIYEQYF. Filled out from reference TRBV9 and TRBJ2-7, the complete variable domain reads DSGVTQTPKHLITATGQRVTLRCSPRSGDLSVYWYQQSLDQGLQFLIQYYNGEERAKGNILERFSAQQFPDLHSELNLSSLELGDSALYFCASSVLDGIYEQYFGPGTRLTVT.

The chain's CDR3 is CASSSVDRGGETQYF. CDR3 nucleotides: TGTGCCAGCAGTTCCGTCGACAGGGGGGGAGAGACCCAGTACTTC. The chain carries TRBV28 and TRBJ2-5; 9 nucleotides agree with TRBD1. This CDR3 comprises 15 residues. The V gene end was trimmed by 4 bases and the J gene end by 4 bases; junction bases not matched to a gene: 7. Per germline, CDR1 MDHEN and CDR2 SYDVKM.

The V gene is TRBV13, the J gene TRBJ2-5; TRBD1 might be the D (6 bases). V dropped 4 bases and J dropped 5 bases, with 14 bases sitting between them. This CDR3 has 14 residues. Germline V gene sequence: CDR1 PRHDT, CDR2 FYEKMQ (reference sequence). The CDR3 spells CASSSYRASETQYF. CDR3 bases: TGTGCCAGCAGCTCCTACAGGGCCTCGGAGACCCAGTACTTC.

The chain carries TRBV18 and TRBJ1-3; D possibly corresponds to TRBD1 (5 bases). CDR1 is KGHSH, CDR2 LQKENI, per germline. V was trimmed by 0 bases and J by 3 bases, leaving 6 bases between them. The CDR3 covers 14 residues. CDR3 residues: CASSPPQGGNTIYF. DNA for the CDR3: TGTGCCAGCTCACCACCTCAGGGTGGAAACACCATATATTTT. Full variable domain (outside the CDR3, taken from reference TRBV18 and TRBJ1-3): NAGVMQNPRHLVRRRGQEARLRCSPMKGHSHVYWYRQLPEEGLKFMVYLQKENIIDESGMPKERFSAEFPKEGPSILRIQQVVRGDSAAYFCASSPPQGGNTIYFGEGSWLTVV.

Turning to this clone: This CDR3 is also generated by other DNA sequences in the sample. The CDR3 here is CASSLGGSYNEQFF. As DNA, the CDR3 is TGTGCCAGCAGCTTGGGGGGCTCCTACAATGAGCAGTTCTTC. The chain links TRBV11-3 to TRBJ2-1; D might be TRBD2 (6 bases). V was pared by 3 bases and J by 0 bases, with 6 bases between. CDR1 and CDR2 from the germline V gene are SGHNT and YENEEA. The CDR3 is made up of 14 amino acids.

This clone was picked up a small number of times. The junction shows a germline mismatch at one end, possibly a read error. The chain links TRBV2 to TRBJ2-1; the D is unclear. The CDR3 is made up of 13 amino acids. Germline CDR1 SNHLY, CDR2 FYNNEI. CDR3 in DNA: TGTGCCAGCAGTGAAATAAGGGCTGAAGGTTTGATCTTC. Encoded protein: CASSEIRAEGLIF.

The rearrangement links TRBV29-1 to TRBJ2-7, with D hard to call. CDR3 size: 11 residues. Trimming stripped 0 bases from V and 5 bases from J, with 5 bases between. The germline CDR1 and CDR2 sequences are SQVTM and ANQGSEA. DNA of the CDR3: TGCAGCGTTGAAGATCCCCACGAGCAGTACTTC. Amino acids: CSVEDPHEQYF.

This clone was found once. The chain carries TRBV29-1 and TRBJ2-5; 8 bases map to TRBD2. The CDR3 consists of 15 residues. Germline values: CDR1 SQVTM, CDR2 ANQGSEA. V lost 6 bases, J lost 11 bases, and 20 bases stayed unmatched. The CDR3 DNA is TGCAGCGTATCCCCTTTGGCGGGAGGCCTGGGGGAGCAGTACTTC. Its translation is CSVSPLAGGLGEQYF. Full variable domain (remainder filled in from reference TRBV29-1 and TRBJ2-5): SAVISQKPSRDICQRGTSLTIQCQVDSQVTMMFWYRQQPGQSLTLIATANQGSEATYESGFVIDKFPISRPNLTFSTLTVSNMSPEDSSIYLCSVSPLAGGLGEQYFGPGTRLLVL.

The V gene is TRBV28, the J gene TRBJ2-5; TRBD2 is a possible D gene (5 bases). Looked up from germline, CDR1 is MDHEN and CDR2 is SYDVKM. The CDR3 is 14 amino acids. The V end was cut by 10 bases, the J end by 5 bases, with 20 bases between. The CDR3 is CATSSWTPSETQYF. The CDR3, as DNA: TGTGCCACCTCTTCTTGGACTCCCTCTGAGACCCAGTACTTC. Supplemented by reference TRBV28 and TRBJ2-5, the full variable domain reads DVKVTQSSRYLVKRTGEKVFLECVQDMDHENMFWYRQDPGLGLRLIYFSYDVKMKEKGDIPEGYSVSREKKERFSLILESASTNQTSMYLCATSSWTPSETQYFGPGTRLLVL.

In this sample, this clone turned up a few times. The V call is TRBV7-9, the J call TRBJ1-5; D remains ambiguous. V was pared by 5 bases and J by 5 bases, with 10 bases between. The CDR3 sequence is 13 residues long. Germline-derived CDR1 and CDR2 are SEHNR and FQNEAQ (reference sequence). CDR3 nucleotide sequence: TGTGCCAGCAGCCTCGCAGGTCATCAGCCCCAGCATTTT. Protein product: CASSLAGHQPQHF.

This clone occurred a few times. The CDR3 region is CASRIPSGTTDTQYF. CDR3 DNA: TGTGCCAGCAGGATCCCGAGCGGGACTACAGATACGCAGTATTTT. J is TRBJ2-3 and V is TRBV28, with 7 bases lining up with TRBD2. Germline V gene sequence: CDR1 MDHEN, CDR2 SYDVKM. V was pared by 6 bases and J by 3 bases, with 9 bases of the junction left unmatched. The CDR3 totals 15 residues.

This clone was counted between two and nine times. The rearrangement links TRBV29-1 to TRBJ1-1, with D hard to call. Germline V gene data show CDR1 as SQVTM and CDR2 as ANQGSEA. V was pared by 6 bases and J by 6 bases, with 14 bases between. The CDR3 is 12 residues long. The CDR3 loop is CSVREGFAEAFF. The CDR3, as DNA: TGCAGCGTGAGGGAAGGGTTCGCTGAAGCTTTCTTT.

This clone was detected a few times. The V gene is TRBV28, the J gene TRBJ1-2, with D perhaps TRBD1 (6 bases). Per germline, CDR1 MDHEN and CDR2 SYDVKM. CDR3 length: 12 amino acids. DNA for the CDR3: TGTGGGAGCCGGACAGTTAACTATGGCTACACCTTC. It encodes CGSRTVNYGYTF.

The chain joins TRBV9 to TRBJ2-1; D call uncertain. Trimming left V 0 bases short and J 0 bases short, with 7 bases between. The CDR3 has 15 amino acids. The germline V gene encodes CDR1 SGDLS and CDR2 YYNGEE. CDR3: CASSVDSPSYNEQFF. CDR3 nucleotide sequence: TGTGCCAGCAGCGTAGACTCCCCCTCCTACAATGAGCAGTTCTTC.

As concerns this clone: Other DNA variants within this sample encode the same CDR3. The chain has TRBV9 and TRBJ2-6; no clear D gene. This CDR3 comprises 16 residues. Germline values: CDR1 SGDLS, CDR2 YYNGEE. V lost 0 bases, J lost 0 bases, and 7 bases lay in between. The CDR3 sequence: CASSVEGRSGANVLTF. The CDR3 DNA is TGTGCCAGCAGCGTAGAGGGCCGCTCTGGGGCCAACGTCCTGACTTTC.

This clone has just a few counts. The genes are TRBV10-3 and TRBJ1-2; 8 bases align to TRBD1. The CDR3 is 16 residues long. CDR1 ENHRY and CDR2 SYGVKD come from the germline V gene. V shed 3 bases and J 3 bases; nucleotides not matched to a gene: 9. CDR3 sequence reads: CAISEGDRRSDYGYTF. The CDR3 coding sequence is TGTGCCATCAGTGAAGGGGACAGGAGATCGGACTATGGCTACACCTTC.

The chain recombines TRBV7-6 with TRBJ2-5, with 8 bases fitting TRBD2. Germline CDR1 and CDR2: SGHVS and FNYEAQ. J lost 3 bases, V lost 0 bases, and 3 bases had no gene match. The CDR3 consists of 15 residues. CDR3 sequence reads: CASSLATGLEETQYF. In nucleotides, the CDR3 is TGTGCCAGCAGCTTAGCGACGGGACTAGAAGAGACCCAGTACTTC. The whole variable domain, filled in from reference TRBV7-6 and TRBJ2-5, reads GAGVSQSPRYKVTKRGQDVALRCDPISGHVSLYWYRQALGQGPEFLTYFNYEAQQDKSGLPNDRFSAERPEGSISTLTIQRTEQRDSAMYRCASSLATGLEETQYFGPGTRLLVL.

The chain employs TRBV6-5 and TRBJ1-4, with D perhaps matching TRBD1 (6 bases). Germline CDR1 and CDR2: MNHEY and SVGAGI. V dropped 2 bases and J dropped 5 bases, with 12 bases sitting between them. This CDR3 comprises 15 residues. CDR3 in amino acids: CASSYAPGVNEKLFF. The CDR3 coding sequence is TGTGCCAGCAGTTACGCCCCAGGGGTGAATGAAAAACTGTTTTTT.

This clone showed up just a few times. V and J are TRBV7-9 and TRBJ2-7; unclear D gene. Trimming removed 3 bases at V and 0 bases at J, with 9 bases between. Germline CDR1 reads SEHNR; CDR2 reads FQNEAQ (reference sequence). There are 14 residues in the CDR3. CDR3 region: CASSFSMGSYEQYF. CDR3 nucleotides: TGTGCCAGCAGCTTCAGTATGGGCTCCTACGAGCAGTACTTC.

The chain couples TRBV5-1 to TRBJ2-5; TRBD2 might be the D (6 bases). Germline CDR1 is SGHRS and CDR2 is YFSETQ. The V gene lost 7 bases and the J gene lost 4 bases, with 14 bases spanning the gap. The CDR3 extends over 13 amino acids. In DNA form, the CDR3 reads TGCGCCAGCTCAACACCCGGGGGAGAGACCCAGTACTTC. This codes for CASSTPGGETQYF. Based on the CDR3 plus reference TRBV5-1 and TRBJ2-5, the full variable domain is KAGVTQTPRYLIKTRGQQVTLSCSPISGHRSVSWYQQTPGQGLQFLFEYFSETQRNKGNFPGRFSGRQFSNSRSEMNVSTLELGDSALYLCASSTPGGETQYFGPGTRLLVL.

The chain is built from TRBV10-3 and TRBJ2-3; a weak D match, TRBD1 (6 bases). The CDR3 totals 14 residues. CDR1 is ENHRY and CDR2 is SYGVKD in the germline V gene. The V and J ends lost 6 bases and 4 bases respectively, with 14 bases between them. This chain's CDR3 is CAIRGQGSSDTQYF. The DNA for the CDR3 is TGTGCCATCAGAGGGCAGGGGAGCTCAGATACGCAGTATTTT.

V is TRBV6-5 and J is TRBJ2-3; either TRBD1 or TRBD2 may supply D (5 bases each). CDR1 is MNHEY, CDR2 SVGAGI, per germline. Trimming took 10 bases from V and 0 from J, leaving 17 bases between them. This CDR3 is 15 amino acids long. The CDR3 nucleotides are TGTGCCACCCAGGGCAGGCTAGCTAGCACAGATACGCAGTATTTT. Translation gives CATQGRLASTDTQYF.